These T cell receptor beta chains were read from a single sample in a study of shared clonotypes between healthy human individuals. TCRdb's table, derived via immunoSEQ multiplex PCR, lists solely in-frame clones and lacks some. The sample holds about 490,000 clones, less than 80% seen once. The sample comprised PBMCs. The receptors originated from a woman between 35 and 50 years old in good health. Some clones in this sample may be carry-over from other donors' samples. CDR3s include the opening cysteine and the closing phenylalanine or tryptophan. The D gene is left open where the match is weak. Size is omitted from some rows. Given values are once, few, many or a class for expanded clones.

d_call | j_call | clone_size | v_call | cdr3_aa | cdr3_nt
TRBD1 | TRBJ1-5 | . | TRBV27 | CASSLSGQGNQPQHF | TGTGCCAGCAGTTTATCGGGACAGGGGAATCAGCCCCAGCATTTT
TRBD1 | TRBJ1-4 | . | TRBV5-4 | CASSGGTGVPNEKLFF | TGTGCCAGCAGCGGTGGGACAGGGGTTCCTAATGAAAAACTGTTTTTT
TRBD2 | TRBJ2-2 | . | TRBV19 | CASSSRGGRQNTGELFF | TGTGCCAGTAGTTCCCGGGGGGGGAGACAGAACACCGGGGAGCTGTTTTTT
TRBD1 | TRBJ1-2 | . | TRBV5-5 | CASSLFPGGANGYTF | TGTGCCAGCAGCTTGTTTCCAGGGGGCGCGAATGGCTACACCTTC
. | TRBJ2-5 | few | TRBV18 | CASSPPVGIETQYF | TGTGCCAGCTCACCACCGGTGGGGATAGAGACCCAGTACTTC
. | TRBJ2-1 | once | TRBV30 | CAWTPPEAYNEQFF | TGTGCCTGGACCCCCCCAGAAGCTTACAATGAGCAGTTCTTC
TRBD1 | TRBJ1-1 | . | TRBV5-1 | CASSPQGAGTEAFF | TGCGCCAGCAGCCCCCAGGGGGCGGGGACTGAAGCTTTCTTT
TRBD2 | TRBJ2-3 | once | TRBV7-2 | CASSDPNLAGVTDTQYF | TGTGCCAGCAGCGACCCCAACCTAGCGGGAGTAACAGATACGCAGTATTTT
. | TRBJ2-5 | . | TRBV12-5 | CASGLTPPRQETQYF | TGTGCTAGTGGTTTGACCCCTCCCCGACAAGAGACCCAGTACTTC
TRBD2 | TRBJ2-5 | . | TRBV4-2 | CASSQDLAGEAETQYF | TGTGCCAGCAGCCAAGATCTAGCGGGAGAGGCGGAGACCCAGTACTTC
. | TRBJ2-1 | few | TRBV6-4 | CASSETDYNEQFF | TGTGCCAGCAGTGAAACAGACTACAATGAGCAGTTCTTC
TRBD2 | TRBJ2-1 | . | TRBV4-1 | CASGRLAANEQFF | TGCGCCAGCGGTCGACTAGCCGCGAATGAGCAGTTCTTC
. | TRBJ2-6 | . | TRBV14 | CASSQGGGANVLTF | TGTGCCAGCAGCCAAGGTGGTGGGGCCAACGTCCTGACTTTC
. | TRBJ2-2 | . | TRBV19 | CASSRAGTNTGELFF | TGTGCCAGTAGTCGGGCAGGAACGAACACCGGGGAGCTGTTTTTT
. | TRBJ1-1 | . | TRBV18 | CASSPQGVNTEAFF | TGTGCCAGCTCACCACAGGGGGTGAACACTGAAGCTTTCTTT
. | TRBJ2-7 | . | TRBV28 | CASNWGPGAGNEQYF | TGTGCCAGCAACTGGGGGCCAGGGGCAGGGAACGAGCAGTACTTC
TRBD2 | TRBJ2-7 | . | TRBV28 | CASSLTSGVSYEQYF | TGTGCCAGCAGTTTGACTAGCGGGGTCTCCTACGAGCAGTACTTC
. | TRBJ2-7 | once | TRBV29-1 | CSVGTASYEQYF | TGCAGCGTTGGGACAGCCTCCTACGAGCAGTACTTC
TRBD2 | TRBJ2-7 | . | TRBV2 | CASSLLAGEREQYF | TGTGCCAGCAGCCTACTAGCGGGAGAGCGGGAGCAGTACTTC
. | TRBJ2-2 | . | TRBV2 | CASSDPVGTGELFF | TGTGCCAGCAGTGATCCCGTCGGCACCGGGGAGCTGTTTTTT
. | TRBJ2-6 | . | TRBV27 | CASSSTPSSGANVLTF | TGTGCCAGCAGTTCAACACCCAGCTCTGGGGCCAACGTCCTGACTTTC
. | TRBJ2-3 | . | TRBV11-2 | CASSSGFGSTDTQYF | TGTGCCAGCAGCTCGGGTTTCGGGAGCACAGATACGCAGTATTTT
TRBD2 | TRBJ2-7 | . | TRBV15 | CATSRFGTSGYEQYF | TGTGCCACCAGCAGATTTGGGACTAGCGGCTACGAGCAGTACTTC
TRBD2 | TRBJ2-3 | . | TRBV9 | CASSPGSGRAADTQYF | TGTGCCAGCAGCCCCGGTAGCGGGAGGGCTGCAGATACGCAGTATTTT
. | TRBJ1-1 | . | TRBV2 | CASSLGGSSNPNTEAFF | TGTGCCAGCAGTCTAGGAGGCAGTTCAAACCCGAACACTGAAGCTTTCTTT
TRBD1 | TRBJ2-7 | . | TRBV19 | CASSNLGTGGFYEQYF | TGTGCTAGTAGTAACCTTGGGACAGGGGGCTTCTACGAGCAGTACTTC
. | TRBJ1-5 | once | TRBV5-5 | CARSLAQNQPQHF | TGTGCCAGAAGCTTGGCGCAAAATCAGCCCCAGCATTTT
TRBD1 | TRBJ2-2 | few | TRBV7-6 | CASSSGQGNTGELFF | TGTGCCAGCAGCTCCGGACAGGGGAACACCGGGGAGCTGTTTTTT
. | TRBJ1-1 | many | TRBV30 | CAWSLPLGLNTEAFF | TGTGCCTGGAGCTTACCTTTGGGACTTAACACTGAAGCTTTCTTT
TRBD1 | TRBJ1-5 | few | TRBV10-1 | CASNKDRGRQPQHF | TGCGCCAGCAACAAGGACAGGGGGCGTCAGCCCCAGCATTTT
. | TRBJ2-1 | . | TRBV27 | CASSERLAFYNEQFF | TGTGCCAGCAGCGAGAGGCTAGCGTTCTACAATGAGCAGTTCTTC
TRBD2 | TRBJ2-1 | . | TRBV14 | CASSQLAGATYNEQFF | TGTGCCAGCAGCCAACTAGCGGGAGCTACCTACAATGAGCAGTTCTTC
TRBD2 | TRBJ2-5 | . | TRBV4-1 | CASSPGGGLGEQYF | TGCGCCAGCAGCCCTGGCGGGGGGTTGGGTGAGCAGTACTTC
TRBD2 | TRBJ2-2 | once | TRBV7-6 | CASSMGLAGGTNTGELFF | TGTGCCAGCAGCATGGGACTAGCGGGGGGAACCAACACCGGGGAGCTGTTTTTT
. | TRBJ2-4 | . | TRBV14 | CASSQDVEFQYF | TGTGCCAGCAGCCAAGATGTTGAGTTTCAGTACTTC
TRBD2 | TRBJ2-1 | . | TRBV7-9 | CASSLASSLAGGEQFF | TGTGCCAGCAGCTTAGCGTCATCCCTAGCGGGAGGTGAGCAGTTCTTC
. | TRBJ2-7 | few | TRBV5-5 | CASSLGGVGYEQYF | TGTGCCAGCAGCTTAGGCGGGGTCGGCTACGAGCAGTACTTC
TRBD1 | TRBJ2-1 | . | TRBV2 | CASSEPATGGPLGSYNEQFF | TGTGCCAGCAGTGAACCCGCGACAGGGGGCCCCCTTGGCTCCTACAATGAGCAGTTCTTC
TRBD2 | TRBJ2-1 | few | TRBV9 | CASSVSWTSGNEQFF | TGTGCCAGCAGCGTAAGTTGGACTAGCGGGAATGAGCAGTTCTTC
. | TRBJ2-3 | . | TRBV15 | CATSSLGDSTDTQYF | TGTGCCACCAGTTCTCTCGGGGATAGCACAGATACGCAGTATTTT
TRBD2 | TRBJ2-2 | . | TRBV11-1 | CASSPGTSGLGGELFF | TGTGCCAGCAGCCCAGGGACTAGCGGGTTAGGCGGGGAGCTGTTTTTT
TRBD1 | TRBJ1-1 | few | TRBV19 | CASSRTGGVLGAEAFF | TGTGCCAGTAGTAGGACAGGGGGTGTCCTTGGAGCTGAAGCTTTCTTT
. | TRBJ2-3 | few | TRBV10-3 | CAIGDSFTDTQYF | TGTGCCATCGGGGACTCCTTCACAGATACGCAGTATTTT
TRBD1 | TRBJ1-2 | once | TRBV6-6 | CASSSDRGGGYTF | TGTGCCAGCAGTTCAGACAGGGGCGGAGGCTACACCTTC